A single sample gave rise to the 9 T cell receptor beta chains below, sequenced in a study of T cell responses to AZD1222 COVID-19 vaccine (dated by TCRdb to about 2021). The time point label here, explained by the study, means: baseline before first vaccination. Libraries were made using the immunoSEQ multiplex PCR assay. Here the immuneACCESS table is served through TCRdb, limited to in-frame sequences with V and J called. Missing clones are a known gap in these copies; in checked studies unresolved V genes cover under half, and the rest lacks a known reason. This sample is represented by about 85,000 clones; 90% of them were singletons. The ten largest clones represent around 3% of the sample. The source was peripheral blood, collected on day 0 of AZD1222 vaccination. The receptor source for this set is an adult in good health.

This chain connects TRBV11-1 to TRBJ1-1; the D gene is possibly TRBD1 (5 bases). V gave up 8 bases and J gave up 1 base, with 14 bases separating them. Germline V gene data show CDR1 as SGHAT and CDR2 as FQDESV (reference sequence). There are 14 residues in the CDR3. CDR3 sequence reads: CASGGSQGNTEAFF. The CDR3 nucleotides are TGTGCCAGCGGGGGGTCCCAGGGGAACACTGAAGCTTTCTTT.

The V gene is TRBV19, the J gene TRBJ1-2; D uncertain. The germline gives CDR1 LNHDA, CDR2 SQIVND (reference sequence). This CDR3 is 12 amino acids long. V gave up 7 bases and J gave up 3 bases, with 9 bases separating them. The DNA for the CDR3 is TGTGCCAGTAAGGAGTTCTACTATGGCTACACCTTC. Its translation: CASKEFYYGYTF. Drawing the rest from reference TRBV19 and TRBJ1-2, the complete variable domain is DGGITQSPKYLFRKEGQNVTLSCEQNLNHDAMYWYRQDPGQGLRLIYYSQIVNDFQKGDIAEGYSVSREKKESFPLTVTSAQKNPTAFYLCASKEFYYGYTFGSGTRLTVV.

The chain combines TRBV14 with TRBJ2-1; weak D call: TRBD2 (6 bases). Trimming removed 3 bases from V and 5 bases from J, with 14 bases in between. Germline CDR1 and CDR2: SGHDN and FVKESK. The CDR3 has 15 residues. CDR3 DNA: TGTGCCAGCAGCCAGCGTACTAGCCGACACAATGAGCAGTTCTTC. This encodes CASSQRTSRHNEQFF.

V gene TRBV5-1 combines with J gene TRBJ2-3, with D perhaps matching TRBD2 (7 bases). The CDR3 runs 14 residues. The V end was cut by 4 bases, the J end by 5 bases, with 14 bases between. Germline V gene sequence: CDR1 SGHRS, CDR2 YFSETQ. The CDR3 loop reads CASSPGGGRDTQYF. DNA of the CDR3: TGCGCCAGCAGCCCCGGCGGGGGCAGAGATACGCAGTATTTT.

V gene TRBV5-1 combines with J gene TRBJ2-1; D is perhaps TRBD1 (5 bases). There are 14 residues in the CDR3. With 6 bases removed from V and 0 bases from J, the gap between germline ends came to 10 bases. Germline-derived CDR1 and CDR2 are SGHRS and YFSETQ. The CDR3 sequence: CASTVGDSYNEQFF. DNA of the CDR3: TGCGCCAGCACAGTAGGGGACTCCTACAATGAGCAGTTCTTC.

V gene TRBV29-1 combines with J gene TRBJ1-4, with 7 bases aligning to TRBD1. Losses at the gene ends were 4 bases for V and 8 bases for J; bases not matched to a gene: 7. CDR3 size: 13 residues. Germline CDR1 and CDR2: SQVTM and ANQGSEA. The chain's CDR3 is CSVVQQGSEKLFF. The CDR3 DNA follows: TGCAGCGTTGTTCAACAGGGGAGCGAAAAACTGTTTTTT.

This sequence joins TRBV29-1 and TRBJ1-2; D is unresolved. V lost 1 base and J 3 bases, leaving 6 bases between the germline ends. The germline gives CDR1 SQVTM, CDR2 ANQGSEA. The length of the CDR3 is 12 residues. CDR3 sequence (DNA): TGCAGCGTTGAAGCCGAAGACTATGGCTACACCTTC. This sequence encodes CSVEAEDYGYTF.

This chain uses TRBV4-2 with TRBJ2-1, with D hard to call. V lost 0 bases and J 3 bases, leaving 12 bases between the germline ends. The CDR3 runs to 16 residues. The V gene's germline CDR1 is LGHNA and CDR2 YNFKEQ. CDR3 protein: CASSQDINTFYNEQFF. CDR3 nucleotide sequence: TGTGCCAGCAGCCAAGATATTAACACCTTCTACAATGAGCAGTTCTTC.

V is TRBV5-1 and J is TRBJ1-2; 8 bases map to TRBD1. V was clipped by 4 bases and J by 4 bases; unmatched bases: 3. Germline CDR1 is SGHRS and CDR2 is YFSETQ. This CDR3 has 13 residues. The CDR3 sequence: CASSVTGGYGYTF. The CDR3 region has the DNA TGCGCCAGCAGCGTAACAGGGGGCTATGGCTACACCTTC.